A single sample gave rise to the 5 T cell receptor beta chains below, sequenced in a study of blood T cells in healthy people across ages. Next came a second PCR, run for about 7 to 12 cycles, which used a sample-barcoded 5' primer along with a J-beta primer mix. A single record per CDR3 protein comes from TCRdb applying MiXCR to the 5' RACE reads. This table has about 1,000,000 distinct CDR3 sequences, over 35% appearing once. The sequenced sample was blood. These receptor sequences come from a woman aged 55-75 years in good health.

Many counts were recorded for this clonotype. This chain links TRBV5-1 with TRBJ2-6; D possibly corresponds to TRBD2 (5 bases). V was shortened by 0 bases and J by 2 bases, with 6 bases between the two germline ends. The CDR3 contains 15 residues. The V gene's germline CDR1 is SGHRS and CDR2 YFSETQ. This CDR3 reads CASSLDGAGANVLTF. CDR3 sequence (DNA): TGCGCCAGCAGCTTGGACGGGGCTGGGGCCAACGTCCTGACTTTC.

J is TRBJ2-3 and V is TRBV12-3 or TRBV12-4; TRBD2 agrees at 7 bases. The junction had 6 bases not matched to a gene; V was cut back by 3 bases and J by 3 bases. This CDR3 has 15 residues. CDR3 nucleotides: TGTGCCAGCAGTTTCCAGCGGGAATTAACAGATACGCAGTATTTT. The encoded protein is CASSFQRELTDTQYF.

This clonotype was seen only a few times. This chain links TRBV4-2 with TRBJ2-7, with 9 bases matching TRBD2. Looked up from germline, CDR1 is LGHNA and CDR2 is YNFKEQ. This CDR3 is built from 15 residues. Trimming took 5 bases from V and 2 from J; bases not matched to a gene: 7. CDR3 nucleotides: TGTGCCAGCAGCTATTCGACTAGCGGAGCCTACGAGCAGTACTTC. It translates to CASSYSTSGAYEQYF.

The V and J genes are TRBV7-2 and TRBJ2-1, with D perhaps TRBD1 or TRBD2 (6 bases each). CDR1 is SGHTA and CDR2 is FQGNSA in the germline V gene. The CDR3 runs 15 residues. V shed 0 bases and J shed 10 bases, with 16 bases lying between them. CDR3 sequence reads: CASSLAGGSFVEQFF. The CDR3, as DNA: TGTGCCAGCAGCTTAGCCGGGGGCAGCTTCGTAGAGCAGTTCTTC. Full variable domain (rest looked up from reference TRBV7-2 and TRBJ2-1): GAGVSQSPSNKVTEKGKDVELRCDPISGHTALYWYRQSLGQGLEFLIYFQGNSAPDKSGLPSDRFSAERTGGSVSTLTIQRTQQEDSAVYLCASSLAGGSFVEQFFGPGTRLTVL.

This CDR3 reads CASSLASGSIYEQYF. DNA for the CDR3: TGTGCCAGCAGCTTAGCTAGCGGGAGTATCTACGAGCAGTACTTC. The V call is TRBV7-6, the J call TRBJ2-7; 9 bases agree with TRBD2. With 0 bases clipped from V and 3 bases from J, the junction kept 3 bases outside the gene matches. This CDR3 is 15 amino acids long. Per germline, CDR1 SGHVS and CDR2 FNYEAQ.